Presented here are 5 T cell receptor beta chains from one specimen sequenced in a study of blood T cell repertoires in COVID-19. The assay was immunoSEQ multiplex PCR, and TCRdb's table has in-frame clones only and misses some. This table holds approximately 250,000 clones, over 70% found once. The sequencing sample was made of peripheral blood. These receptors were taken from an older woman with COVID-19, enrolled during active disease.

The V gene is TRBV29-1, the J gene TRBJ1-1, with TRBD1 identical over 7 bases. The germline gives CDR1 SQVTM, CDR2 ANQGSEA. This CDR3 contains 13 residues. The J segment lost 1 base and the V segment lost 3 bases, leaving 2 bases of the junction unmatched. The CDR3, as DNA: TGCAGCGTTGACCACAGGGGGAACACTGAAGCTTTCTTT. It codes for CSVDHRGNTEAFF. Full variable domain (outside the CDR3, taken from reference TRBV29-1 and TRBJ1-1): SAVISQKPSRDICQRGTSLTIQCQVDSQVTMMFWYRQQPGQSLTLIATANQGSEATYESGFVIDKFPISRPNLTFSTLTVSNMSPEDSSIYLCSVDHRGNTEAFFGQGTRLTVV.

CDR3 sequence reads: CASSSRQGAGNTIYF. DNA for the CDR3: TGTGCCAGCAGCAGCCGACAGGGGGCTGGAAACACCATATATTTT. V is TRBV4-2 and J is TRBJ1-3, with 9 bases aligning to TRBD1. After removal of 5 bases from V and 2 bases from J, the junction contained 4 bases not matched to a gene. This CDR3 comprises 15 residues. Looked up from germline, CDR1 is LGHNA and CDR2 is YNFKEQ.

CDR3 in amino acids: CASSLMEVDTEAFF. The CDR3 bases are TGTGCCAGCAGCTTAATGGAGGTTGACACTGAAGCTTTCTTT. The chain recombines TRBV11-1 with TRBJ1-1; D uncertain. The CDR3 length is 14 residues. Trimming left V 2 bases short and J 3 bases short, with 10 bases between. CDR1 and CDR2 from the germline V gene are SGHAT and FQDESV (reference sequence).

This chain connects TRBV9 to TRBJ1-2; 10 nucleotides align to TRBD1. The CDR3 is 15 amino acids. The junction had 6 bases not matched to a gene; V was cut back by 4 bases and J by 3 bases. Per the germline V gene, CDR1 is SGDLS and CDR2 is YYNGEE. This CDR3 reads CASSPGTGEYYGYTF. CDR3 DNA sequence: TGTGCCAGCAGCCCGGGGACAGGGGAATACTATGGCTACACCTTC.

The chain links TRBV28 to TRBJ1-5; D remains ambiguous. The CDR3 covers 13 residues. The germline V gene has CDR1 MDHEN and CDR2 SYDVKM. V lost 6 bases to trimming and J lost 7 bases, with 13 bases between them. The CDR3 sequence is CASRPPGAQPQHF. The CDR3 DNA sequence: TGTGCCAGCAGGCCCCCGGGTGCCCAGCCCCAGCATTTT.